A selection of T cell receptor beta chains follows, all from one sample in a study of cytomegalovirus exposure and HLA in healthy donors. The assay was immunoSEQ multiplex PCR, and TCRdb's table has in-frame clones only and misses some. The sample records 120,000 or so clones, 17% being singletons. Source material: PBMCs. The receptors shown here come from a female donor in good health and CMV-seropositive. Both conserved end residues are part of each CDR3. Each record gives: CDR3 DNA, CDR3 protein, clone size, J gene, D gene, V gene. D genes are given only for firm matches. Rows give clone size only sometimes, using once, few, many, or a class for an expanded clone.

TGTGCCGTTAACAGGGGTCTCAATGAGCAGTTCTTC CAVNRGLNEQFF - TRBJ2-1 TRBD1 TRBV19
TGTGCCAGCAGCCATGTACAGGGGCCTACCTACAATGAGCAGTTCTTC CASSHVQGPTYNEQFF - TRBJ2-1 TRBD1 TRBV4-2
TGTGCCAGCAGTTTCGTAGCGGGAATAGAGTTCTTC CASSFVAGIEFF few TRBJ2-1 TRBD2 TRBV27
TGTGCCAGCTCTCCTACGGGACAGGAGGTCTATGGCTACACCTTC CASSPTGQEVYGYTF - TRBJ1-2 TRBD1 TRBV18
TGCGCCAGCAGCTTAAGTCCAGGGGGTCAGGAGACCCAGTACTTC CASSLSPGGQETQYF - TRBJ2-5 TRBD1 TRBV5-1
TGTGCCACCAGCGCAGACAGGGACGGCTACGAGCAGTACTTC CATSADRDGYEQYF - TRBJ2-7 TRBD1 TRBV15
TGTGCCAGCAGTGAACTTACTGGGGCCAACGTCCTGACTTTC CASSELTGANVLTF few TRBJ2-6 - TRBV25-1
TGTGCCAGCAGCTTGGGTCGGGGTTTAAGCACTGAAGCTTTCTTT CASSLGRGLSTEAFF once TRBJ1-1 - TRBV5-4
TGTGCCAGCAGCTCCCCAATGGCTAGCGGGGGCACAGATACGCAGTATTTT CASSSPMASGGTDTQYF few TRBJ2-3 TRBD2 TRBV5-6
TGTGCCATCAGCGGGACAGGGCTCTCTGAAGCTTTCTTT CAISGTGLSEAFF few TRBJ1-1 TRBD1 TRBV10-3
TGTGCCAGCAGCGTAGGTACAGGGAACTATGGCTACACCTTC CASSVGTGNYGYTF - TRBJ1-2 - TRBV9
TGTGCCAGCAGCTTCCGCCCAATGGACAGGGGGCGAGATTATGGCTACACCTTC CASSFRPMDRGRDYGYTF few TRBJ1-2 TRBD1 TRBV5-5
TGTGCCAGCAGTTTCGGGAACAAAATCGAAGCTTTCTTT CASSFGNKIEAFF few TRBJ1-1 - TRBV28
TGCGCCAGCAGCTTCCACAGGCGAACCGCTGAAGCTTTCTTT CASSFHRRTAEAFF - TRBJ1-1 - TRBV5-1
TGTGCCAGCAGCCAGACAAGGGGGTATGGCTACACCTTC CASSQTRGYGYTF - TRBJ1-2 - TRBV27
TGTGCCAGCAGCTTAGGTGACTTCTCCTACGAGCAGTACTTC CASSLGDFSYEQYF - TRBJ2-7 - TRBV7-2
TGTGCCAGCAGTTCGCGGACGACAGGGTACAATGAGCAGTTCTTC CASSSRTTGYNEQFF - TRBJ2-1 TRBD1 TRBV5-6
TGTGCCAGCAGCTTGGATTCGGGGTTTCGCACAGATACGCAGTATTTT CASSLDSGFRTDTQYF few TRBJ2-3 - TRBV5-6
TGTGCCAGCAGCTTATTTACAGGGCACAGCTCCTACAATGAGCAGTTCTTC CASSLFTGHSSYNEQFF few TRBJ2-1 - TRBV5-4
TGTGCCAGCAGCTTGGGGCCTAGCGGGCCCACGGAGCAGTACTTC CASSLGPSGPTEQYF few TRBJ2-7 TRBD2 TRBV5-6
TGTGCCAGCAGAAGGACGACGACAGGGGGAGGCTACACCTTC CASRRTTTGGGYTF - TRBJ1-2 TRBD1 TRBV6-1
TGCAGCGTTGCGGGGACTCATGGAAACACCATATATTTT CSVAGTHGNTIYF few TRBJ1-3 - TRBV29-1
TGCGCCAGCAGGGGTGGCGGGGAGTACAATGAGCAGTTCTTC CASRGGGEYNEQFF few TRBJ2-1 - TRBV5-1
TGTGCCAGCAGCCTCGACAGGGGTCGGGGTTACGAGCAGTACTTC CASSLDRGRGYEQYF few TRBJ2-7 TRBD1 TRBV7-2
TGTGCGATCTCGCGGACTTCACTCTACAATGAGCAGTTCTTC CAISRTSLYNEQFF - TRBJ2-1 - TRBV28
TGTGCCAGCAGCTTAGTCAGTGGGGACAGCCAAAAAGGCTACACCTTC CASSLVSGDSQKGYTF few TRBJ1-2 TRBD1 TRBV11-2
TGCAGCGTTGATGAGGGCGGGGAGACCCAGTACTTC CSVDEGGETQYF - TRBJ2-5 - TRBV29-1
TGTGCCAGCAGCTTCGGGGGGGGCTTCAAGACGCAGTATTTT CASSFGGGFKTQYF - TRBJ2-3 TRBD2 TRBV7-2
TGTGCCAGCAGTTTATTTCCGGGACAGGGTAATTCACCCCTCCACTTT CASSLFPGQGNSPLHF - TRBJ1-6 TRBD1 TRBV27
TGCGCCAGCAGCCCACAGGGGGAGAACTATGGCTACACCTTC CASSPQGENYGYTF few TRBJ1-2 TRBD1 TRBV5-1
TGTGCCAGCAGTTTTTGGCAGGGACTAGAGGGAGGGGAGCAGTACTTC CASSFWQGLEGGEQYF - TRBJ2-7 TRBD2 TRBV28
TGTGCCAGCAGTTCCGGGACTACGGATACGCAGTATTTT CASSSGTTDTQYF - TRBJ2-3 TRBD2 TRBV28
TGCGCCAGCAGTGAGTCTGGTAGAATTCAGTACTTC CASSESGRIQYF - TRBJ2-4 - TRBV10-1
TGTGCCAGCAGTGAACTACTGTCGGGGGGATACAATGAGCAGTTCTTC CASSELLSGGYNEQFF few TRBJ2-1 TRBD2 TRBV6-1
TGCGCCAGCAGTCGGGACAGGGGCGGAAGGGACTCTGGCTACACCTTC CASSRDRGGRDSGYTF - TRBJ1-2 TRBD1 TRBV4-3
TGTGCCAGCAAACGCGTATCGGGAAACACTGAAGCTTTCTTT CASKRVSGNTEAFF - TRBJ1-1 - TRBV28
TGTGCCAGCAGCTTAAGTCGACAGGGGGAGTATGGCTACACCTTC CASSLSRQGEYGYTF - TRBJ1-2 TRBD1 TRBV11-2
TGTGCCAGCAGCCGGGACTCCAATGAAAAACTGTTTTTT CASSRDSNEKLFF few TRBJ1-4 - TRBV6-5
TGTGCCAGCAGCTTAGTGGGAGGGAGCGTCGTCTACGAGCAGTACTTC CASSLVGGSVVYEQYF few TRBJ2-7 TRBD2 TRBV7-9
TGCGCCAGCAGCTTGGGGACTAGCGACAACACCGGGGAGCTGTTTTTT CASSLGTSDNTGELFF - TRBJ2-2 TRBD2 TRBV5-1
TGTGCCAGTAGTGTCGGACTAGCCGGCGAGCAGTACTTC CASSVGLAGEQYF few TRBJ2-7 TRBD2 TRBV19
TGTGCCAGCAGTTTGGGGCGGAGCTATGGCTACACCTTC CASSLGRSYGYTF - TRBJ1-2 - TRBV6-5
TGTGCCAGCAGCCGACAGTACACTGAAGCTTTCTTT CASSRQYTEAFF few TRBJ1-1 - TRBV27
TGTGCCAGCAGTTCCGACGGGGATCAGCCCCAGCATTTT CASSSDGDQPQHF few TRBJ1-5 - TRBV5-5
TGTGCCAGCTCACCACTTTACTCTAGCGGACTAGCCAAAAACATTCAGTACTTC CASSPLYSSGLAKNIQYF - TRBJ2-4 TRBD2 TRBV18
TGCAGCGTTGAAACAGACTATGGCTACACCTTC CSVETDYGYTF - TRBJ1-2 - TRBV29-1
TGTGCCAGCAGCCTGAGTCCCGGGACAGGGAACGATGGCTACACCTTC CASSLSPGTGNDGYTF - TRBJ1-2 TRBD1 TRBV11-2
TGTGCCAGCAGCTTAATAAGCTCATATAATTCACCCCTCCACTTT CASSLISSYNSPLHF - TRBJ1-6 - TRBV5-6
TGTGCCTGGAGGGTAGCGGGAGGGTACCAAGAGACCCAGTACTTC CAWRVAGGYQETQYF few TRBJ2-5 TRBD2 TRBV30
TGTGCCAGCAGCTTTGGATGGGACAGTGGGTATGGCTACACCTTC CASSFGWDSGYGYTF few TRBJ1-2 TRBD1 TRBV5-4
TGTGCCAGCAGAGCCGACAGAGGCTTTACAAATGAGCAGTTCTTC CASRADRGFTNEQFF - TRBJ2-1 - TRBV27
TGTGCCAGTAGTCCCAGGGACACCGGGGAGCTGTTTTTT CASSPRDTGELFF - TRBJ2-2 - TRBV19
TGTGCCAGTAGTATGTACAGGGGCGGAAGCGAGCAGTACTTC CASSMYRGGSEQYF few TRBJ2-7 TRBD1 TRBV19
TGCGCCAGCAGCCCTACTAGCGGGGGGGCCACAGATACGCAGTATTTT CASSPTSGGATDTQYF few TRBJ2-3 TRBD2 TRBV4-1
TGTGCCAGTAGTCGCCGTGACAGCTATGGCTACACCTTC CASSRRDSYGYTF few TRBJ1-2 - TRBV19
TGTGCCAGCAGCCTTTCAACCGCGGGTGAGCAGTTCTTC CASSLSTAGEQFF - TRBJ2-1 - TRBV28
TGTGCCTGGAGTGTACGACTGACGCCCTTCTCCTACGAGCAGTACTTC CAWSVRLTPFSYEQYF - TRBJ2-7 - TRBV30
TGTGCCAGCAGCCGGGGGAATGAAAAACTGTTTTTT CASSRGNEKLFF - TRBJ1-4 - TRBV6-6
TGTGCCAGCAGCTTAGGCAGGGTTGGTGGCTACACCTTC CASSLGRVGGYTF - TRBJ1-2 - TRBV11-2
TGTGCCAGTAGTCTACAGACATGGAACACCATATATTTT CASSLQTWNTIYF - TRBJ1-3 - TRBV19